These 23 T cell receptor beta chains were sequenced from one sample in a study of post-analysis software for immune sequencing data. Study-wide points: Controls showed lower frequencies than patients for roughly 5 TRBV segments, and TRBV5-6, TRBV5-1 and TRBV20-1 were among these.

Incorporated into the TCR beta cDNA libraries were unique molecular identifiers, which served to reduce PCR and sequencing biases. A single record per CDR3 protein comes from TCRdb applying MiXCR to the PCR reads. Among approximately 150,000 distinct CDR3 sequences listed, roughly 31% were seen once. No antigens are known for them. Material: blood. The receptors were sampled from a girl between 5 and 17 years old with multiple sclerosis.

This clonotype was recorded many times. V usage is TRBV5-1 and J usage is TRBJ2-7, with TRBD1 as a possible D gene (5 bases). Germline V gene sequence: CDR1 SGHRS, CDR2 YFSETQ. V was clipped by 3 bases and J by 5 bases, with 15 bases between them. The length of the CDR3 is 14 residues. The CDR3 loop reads CASSWTWSLDEQYF. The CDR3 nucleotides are TGCGCCAGCAGCTGGACATGGAGTTTGGACGAGCAGTACTTC. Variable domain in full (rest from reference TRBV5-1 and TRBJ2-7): KAGVTQTPRYLIKTRGQQVTLSCSPISGHRSVSWYQQTPGQGLQFLFEYFSETQRNKGNFPGRFSGRQFSNSRSEMNVSTLELGDSALYLCASSWTWSLDEQYFGPGTRLTVT.

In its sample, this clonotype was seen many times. In DNA form, the CDR3 reads TGCAGCGTTAAGACAGGGGTCGCCAATGGCTACACCTTC. Encoded protein: CSVKTGVANGYTF. The chain couples TRBV29-1 to TRBJ1-2, with TRBD1 matching 8 bases. Germline V CDR1 and CDR2: SQVTM, ANQGSEA. Trimming at V came to 5 bases and at J to 6 bases, leaving 8 bases not matched to a gene. The CDR3 extends over 13 amino acids.

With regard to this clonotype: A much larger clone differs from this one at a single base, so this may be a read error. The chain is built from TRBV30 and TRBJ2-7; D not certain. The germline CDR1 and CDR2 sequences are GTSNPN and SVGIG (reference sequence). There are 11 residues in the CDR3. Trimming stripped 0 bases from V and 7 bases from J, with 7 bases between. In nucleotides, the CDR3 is TGTGCCTGGAGTGTAGAGAATGAGCAGTACTTC. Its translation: CAWSVENEQYF.

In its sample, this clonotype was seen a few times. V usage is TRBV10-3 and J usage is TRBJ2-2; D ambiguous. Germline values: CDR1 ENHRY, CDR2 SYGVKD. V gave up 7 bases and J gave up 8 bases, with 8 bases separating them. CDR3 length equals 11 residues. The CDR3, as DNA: TGTGCCATCACCCCCGGTGGGGAGCTGTTTTTT. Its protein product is CAITPGGELFF.

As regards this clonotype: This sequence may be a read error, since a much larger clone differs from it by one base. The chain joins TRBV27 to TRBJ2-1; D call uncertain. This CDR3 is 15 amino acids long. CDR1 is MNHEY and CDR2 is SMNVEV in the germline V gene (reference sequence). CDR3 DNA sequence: TGTGCCAGCGGTTTGGCCGTCCCCTCCTACAATGAGCAGTTCTTC. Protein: CASGLAVPSYNEQFF.

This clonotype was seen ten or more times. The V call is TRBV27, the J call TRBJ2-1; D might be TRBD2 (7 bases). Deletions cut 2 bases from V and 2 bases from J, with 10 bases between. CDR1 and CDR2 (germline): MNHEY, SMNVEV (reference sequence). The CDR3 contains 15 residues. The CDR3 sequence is CASSLLGGPYNEQFF. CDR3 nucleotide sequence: TGTGCCAGCAGTTTACTCGGGGGGCCCTACAATGAGCAGTTCTTC.

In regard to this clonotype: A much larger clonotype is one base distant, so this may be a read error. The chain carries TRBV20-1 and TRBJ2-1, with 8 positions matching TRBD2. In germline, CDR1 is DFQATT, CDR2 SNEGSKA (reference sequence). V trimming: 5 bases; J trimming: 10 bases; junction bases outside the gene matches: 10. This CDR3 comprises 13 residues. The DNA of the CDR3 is TGCAGTGCTTATAGCGGGGCCACCTACGAGCAGTTCTTC. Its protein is CSAYSGATYEQFF.

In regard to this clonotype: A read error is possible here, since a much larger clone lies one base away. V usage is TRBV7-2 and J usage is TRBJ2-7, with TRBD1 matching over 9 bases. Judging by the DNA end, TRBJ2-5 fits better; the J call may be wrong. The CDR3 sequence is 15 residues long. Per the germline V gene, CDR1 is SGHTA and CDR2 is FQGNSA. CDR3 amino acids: CASSFRDRVRETQYF. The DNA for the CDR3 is TGTGCCAGCAGCTTCCGGGACAGGGTACGAGAGACCCAGTACTTC.

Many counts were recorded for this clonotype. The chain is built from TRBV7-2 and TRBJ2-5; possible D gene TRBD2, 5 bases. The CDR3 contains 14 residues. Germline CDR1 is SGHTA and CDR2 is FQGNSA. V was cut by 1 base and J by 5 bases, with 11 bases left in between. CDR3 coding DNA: TGTGCCAGCAGCTTAGGGGCGGGTGGTGAGACCCAGTACTTC. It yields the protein CASSLGAGGETQYF. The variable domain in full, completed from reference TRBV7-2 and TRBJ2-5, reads GAGVSQSPSNKVTEKGKDVELRCDPISGHTALYWYRQSLGQGLEFLIYFQGNSAPDKSGLPSDRFSAERTGGSVSTLTIQRTQQEDSAVYLCASSLGAGGETQYFGPGTRLLVL.

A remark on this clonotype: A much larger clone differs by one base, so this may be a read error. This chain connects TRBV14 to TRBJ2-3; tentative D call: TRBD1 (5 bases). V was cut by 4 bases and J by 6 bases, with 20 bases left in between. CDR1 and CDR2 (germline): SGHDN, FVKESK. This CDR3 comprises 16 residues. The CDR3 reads CASSLDISLRADTQYF. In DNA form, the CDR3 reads TGTGCCAGCAGCCTGGATATTTCCCTCAGGGCGGATACGCAGTATTTT. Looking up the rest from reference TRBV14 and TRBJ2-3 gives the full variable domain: EAGVTQFPSHSVIEKGQTVTLRCDPISGHDNLYWYRRVMGKEIKFLLHFVKESKQDESGMPNNRFLAERTGGTYSTLKVQPAELEDSGVYFCASSLDISLRADTQYFGPGTRLTVL.

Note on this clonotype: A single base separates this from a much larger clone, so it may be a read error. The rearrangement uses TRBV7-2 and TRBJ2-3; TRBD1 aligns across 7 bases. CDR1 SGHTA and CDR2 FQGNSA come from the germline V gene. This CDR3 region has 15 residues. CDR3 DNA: TGTGGCAGCAGCTTAACGGCAGGGGGTCCGGATACGCAGTATTTT. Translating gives CGSSLTAGGPDTQYF. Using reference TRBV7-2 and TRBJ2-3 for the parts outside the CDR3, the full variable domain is GAGVSQSPSNKVTEKGKDVELRCDPISGHTALYWYRQSLGQGLEFLIYFQGNSAPDKSGLPSDRFSAERTGGSVSTLTIQRTQQEDSAVYLCGSSLTAGGPDTQYFGPGTRLTVL.

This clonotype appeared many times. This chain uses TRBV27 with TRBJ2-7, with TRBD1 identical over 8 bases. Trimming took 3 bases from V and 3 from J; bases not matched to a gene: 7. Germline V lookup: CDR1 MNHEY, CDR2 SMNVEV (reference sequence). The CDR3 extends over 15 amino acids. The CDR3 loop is CASSFYPDRVYEQYF. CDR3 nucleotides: TGTGCCAGCAGTTTTTACCCGGACAGGGTCTACGAGCAGTACTTC.

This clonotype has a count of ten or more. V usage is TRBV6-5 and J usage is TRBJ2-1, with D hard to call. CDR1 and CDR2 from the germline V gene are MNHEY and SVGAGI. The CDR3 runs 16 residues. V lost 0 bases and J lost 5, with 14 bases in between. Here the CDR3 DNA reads TGTGCCAGCAGTTACTCGATAAGAGCAGATGACAATGAGCAGTTCTTC. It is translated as CASSYSIRADDNEQFF.

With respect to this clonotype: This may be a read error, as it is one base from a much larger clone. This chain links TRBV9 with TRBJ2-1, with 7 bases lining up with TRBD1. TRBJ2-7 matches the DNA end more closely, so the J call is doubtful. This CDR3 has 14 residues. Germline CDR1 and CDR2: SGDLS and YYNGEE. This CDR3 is CASSTETGLVEQYF. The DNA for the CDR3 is TGTGCCAGCAGCACGGAGACAGGGCTGGTTGAGCAGTACTTC.

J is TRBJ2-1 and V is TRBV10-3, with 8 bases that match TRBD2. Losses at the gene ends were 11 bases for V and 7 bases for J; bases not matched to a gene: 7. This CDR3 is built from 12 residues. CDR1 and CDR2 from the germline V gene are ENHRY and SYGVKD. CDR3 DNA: TGTGCCCTGGGACTAGGAAGGAATGAGCAGTTCTTC. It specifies CALGLGRNEQFF.

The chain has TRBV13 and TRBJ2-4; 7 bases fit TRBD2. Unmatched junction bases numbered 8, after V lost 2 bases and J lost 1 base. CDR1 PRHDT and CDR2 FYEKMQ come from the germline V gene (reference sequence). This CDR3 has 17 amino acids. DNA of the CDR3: TGTGCCAGCAGCTTAAGCGGGGCCTCCCCGGCCAAAAACATTCAGTACTTC. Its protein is CASSLSGASPAKNIQYF.

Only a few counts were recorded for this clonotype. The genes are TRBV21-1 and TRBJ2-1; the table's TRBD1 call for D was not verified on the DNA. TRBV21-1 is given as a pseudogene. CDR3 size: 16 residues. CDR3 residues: CASSKSRLARYNEQFF. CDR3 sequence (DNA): TGTGCCAGCAGCAAAAGTAGGCTCGCCCGTTACAATGAGCAGTTCTTC.

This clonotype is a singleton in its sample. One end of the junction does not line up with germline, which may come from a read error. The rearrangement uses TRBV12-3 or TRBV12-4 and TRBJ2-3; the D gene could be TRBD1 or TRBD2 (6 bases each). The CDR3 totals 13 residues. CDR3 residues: CASRFGGTDMQYF. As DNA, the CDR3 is TGTGCCAGCAGGTTCGGGGGCACAGATATGCAGTATTTT.

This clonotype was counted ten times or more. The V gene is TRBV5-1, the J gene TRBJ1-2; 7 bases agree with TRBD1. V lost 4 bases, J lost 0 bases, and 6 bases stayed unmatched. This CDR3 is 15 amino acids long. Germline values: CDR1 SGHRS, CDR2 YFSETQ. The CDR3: CASSQRTGSNYGYTF. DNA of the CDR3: TGCGCCAGCAGCCAAAGGACAGGATCTAACTATGGCTACACCTTC.

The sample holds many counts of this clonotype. The CDR3 loop reads CASSLHTSPRTDTQYF. CDR3 DNA sequence: TGTGCCAGCAGTTTGCATACTAGTCCCCGCACAGATACGCAGTATTTT. J is TRBJ2-3 and V is TRBV6-6; the D gene is possibly TRBD2 (5 bases). Trimming stripped 4 bases from V and 1 base from J, with 15 bases between. Per germline, CDR1 MNHNY and CDR2 SVGAGI (reference sequence). This CDR3 spans 16 amino acids.

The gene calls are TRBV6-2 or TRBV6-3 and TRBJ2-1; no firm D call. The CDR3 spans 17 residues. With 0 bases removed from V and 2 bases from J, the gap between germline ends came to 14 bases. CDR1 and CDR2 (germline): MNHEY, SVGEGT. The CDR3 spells CASSYSRPTHAYNEQFF. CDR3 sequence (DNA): TGTGCCAGCAGTTACTCGCGGCCTACTCACGCCTACAATGAGCAGTTCTTC.

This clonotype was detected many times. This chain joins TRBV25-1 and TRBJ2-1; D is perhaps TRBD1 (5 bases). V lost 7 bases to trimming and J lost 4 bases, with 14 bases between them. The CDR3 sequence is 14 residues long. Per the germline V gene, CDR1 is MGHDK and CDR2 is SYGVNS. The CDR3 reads CASIDRGSYNEQFF. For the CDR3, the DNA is TGTGCCAGCATCGACAGAGGCTCGTACAATGAGCAGTTCTTC.

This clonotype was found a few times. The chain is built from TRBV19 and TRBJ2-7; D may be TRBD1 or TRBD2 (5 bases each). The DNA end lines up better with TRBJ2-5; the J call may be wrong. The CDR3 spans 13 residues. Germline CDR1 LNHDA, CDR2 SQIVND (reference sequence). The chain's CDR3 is CASSIRGEETQYF. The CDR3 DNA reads TGTGCCAGTAGTATCCGGGGCGAAGAGACCCAGTACTTC.